The TCR beta chain described here comes from a study of beta chain features in type 1 diabetes (dated by TCRdb to between 2017 and 2018). About the investigation overall: Mean age, gender distribution, total cell number and subset yield were not different between patients and healthy donors. Across all samples, approximately 98,000,000 sorted cells were examined, and cell number per subset correlated strongly with RNA yield. The study compared TCRB repertoires of sorted circulating CD4+ T cell subsets between recently diagnosed type 1 diabetes patients and matched healthy donors. Whereas all 30 or so donors provided naive and central memory subsets, regulatory and stem cell-like memory subsets were isolated from just 8 patients and roughly 8 healthy donors. General study outcomes and caveats: Type 1 diabetes patients showed a moderate but significant shortening of TCRB CDR3 length in all four CD4+ subsets. Because cDNA rather than genomic DNA was sequenced, highly expressing activated cells could have been over-represented, although no difference in activation and CD3 levels was found between groups. Shorter templates might have been favored by PCR, but patient and control samples were amplified and corrected together, so both groups would have been affected equally by any skew. The naive, central memory and regulatory TCRB repertoires appeared to resemble one another more closely among patients than among healthy donors. Fewer insertions and more nucleotide deletions at VDJ recombination sites were observed in patients with type 1 diabetes, implying thymic rearrangement abnormalities. Because the HLA sub-analyses included only small numbers of individuals, any influence of HLA type on TCRB rearrangement was left unresolved.

V and J lose 3 bases and 4 bases, and a span of 15 bases separates them. The germline V gene yields MNHNS for CDR1 and SASEGT for CDR2. CDR3 length: 15 amino acids, cysteine to phenylalanine. Only CDR3 DNA is held: 45 bases, read in frame from base 1. Each donor gave one peripheral blood draw, approximately 110 mL on average, collected into heparinised tubes. A BD FACSAria II was used to sort naive, central memory, regulatory and stem cell-like memory CD4+ T cells with a panel that included CD45RO, CCR7, CD25, CD127, CD95 and CD27. A purity above 95% was achieved for all sorted populations. Right away, PBMCs were isolated by Lymphoprep density gradient centrifugation and were stained directly, with no culture step. So that batch effects would be minimized, each experiment stained and sorted samples in pairs, pairing one healthy donor with one patient. Comments on this clone: Its antigen is not yet known. Base qualities are not at hand, and no much larger clone is one base apart.

All of the isolated RNA was reverse transcribed with the High Capacity cDNA Reverse Transcription Kit, so expressed TCRB transcripts were sequenced. Naive, central memory and regulatory T cell samples underwent deep immunoSEQ sequencing, averaging around 3.9 million total reads per sample. Sorted cells were lysed in RLT buffer, and RNA was extracted using DNase-treated RNeasy Micro or Mini kits according to cell number. Each cell subset was processed on its own to prevent cross-contamination, while patient and healthy donor samples were processed together. Using the immunoSEQ multiplex PCR, TCRB sequences were amplified from cDNA into 87-bp fragments spanning the CDR3 region. Sequencing of the amplicons was performed on the Illumina HiSeq platform. Per the source publication's procedure: PCR bias was computationally corrected using synthetic template baselines, reads within Hamming distance 2 were collapsed, and singletons that could not be merged were discarded. Reads were aligned against IMGT to assign V, D and J genes, CDR3 length and insertions or deletions at six rearrangement sites. Within each subset, clonotype counts were normalized to sorted cell number, after which true diversity and Gini coefficients were computed with the tcR R package. Repertoire sharing was quantified using the overlap coefficient calculated on TCRB nucleotide sequences. As a proxy for the pre-selection repertoire, out-of-frame TCRB sequences from naive cells were analyzed. Here the immuneACCESS table is served through TCRdb, limited to in-frame sequences with V and J called. Missing clones are a known gap in these copies; in checked studies unresolved V genes cover under half, and the rest lacks a known reason. V, J and clone size are taken as reported in that table, and D and trimming were inferred from the DNA itself. This sample holds about 250,000 clones; roughly 13% were observed only once. Of the sample, 0.025% to 0.03% is held by the ten largest clones.

The receptor comes from a woman aged 40 to 50 in good health. The source material was naive CD4+ T cells from blood. The cell subset or site label, read with the paper, signifies: true naive CD4+ T cells. Recombination linked TRBV6-1 to TRBJ1-2; the D gene remains uncertain. The CDR3 has the sequence CASSEAVTRTYGYTF. The DNA sequence is as follows: TGTGCCAGCAGTGAGGCGGTGACTCGTACCTATGGCTACACCTTC.